This T cell receptor beta chain was identified in a study of shared clonotypes between healthy human individuals. The genomic DNA of each subset was split evenly across several immunoSEQ plates. The protocol was immunoSEQ multiplex PCR, while the TCRdb copy is restricted to in-frame clones and leaves out a portion. The repertoire holds under 1,100,000 clones, with about three quarters as singletons. V was cut by 9 bases and J by 8 bases, with 14 bases left in between. Germline CDR1 reads MNHEY; CDR2 reads SVGAGI. There are 11 residues in the CDR3. The source of this sequence is a man between 18 and 29 years old in good health. V and J are TRBV6-5 and TRBJ2-7; no firm D call. Sequencing was done on a sample of memory CD4+ T cells sorted from blood. The sample's subset: CD45RA-negative fraction. The CDR3 DNA reads as TGTGCCAGTCTGGACCCACCGAAGCAGTACTTC. Translated, it gives CASLDPPKQYF.